The entry that follows covers one TCR beta chain sequence. The entry originates in a study of shared T cell receptors in the human thymus. Germline assignment: CDR1 MNHEY and CDR2 SMNVEV (reference sequence). V shed 7 bases, J shed 9 bases, and the junction held 14 bases outside the gene matches. CDR3 length: 15 residues. The protocol was immunoSEQ multiplex PCR, while the TCRdb copy is restricted to in-frame clones and leaves out a portion. In the table there are roughly 700,000 clones, around 87% of which are singletons. This sample was shared with a second study, whose subject was human thymus T cells. From that study: Congenital heart defects were the reason for the corrective surgery that the donors, healthy Finnish infants, were having. Thymus tissue was removed during corrective cardiac surgery. Gene usage for V and J segments appeared biased in thymic and blood repertoires.

The receptor's source is a boy under two years old with a congenital heart defect. What was sequenced was thymocytes. The rearrangement links TRBV27 to TRBJ2-1; 8 nucleotides match TRBD2. The CDR3 loop is CASTSTGGPAPEQFF. The CDR3, as DNA: TGTGCCAGCACCTCCACGGGAGGGCCGGCCCCTGAGCAGTTCTTC.